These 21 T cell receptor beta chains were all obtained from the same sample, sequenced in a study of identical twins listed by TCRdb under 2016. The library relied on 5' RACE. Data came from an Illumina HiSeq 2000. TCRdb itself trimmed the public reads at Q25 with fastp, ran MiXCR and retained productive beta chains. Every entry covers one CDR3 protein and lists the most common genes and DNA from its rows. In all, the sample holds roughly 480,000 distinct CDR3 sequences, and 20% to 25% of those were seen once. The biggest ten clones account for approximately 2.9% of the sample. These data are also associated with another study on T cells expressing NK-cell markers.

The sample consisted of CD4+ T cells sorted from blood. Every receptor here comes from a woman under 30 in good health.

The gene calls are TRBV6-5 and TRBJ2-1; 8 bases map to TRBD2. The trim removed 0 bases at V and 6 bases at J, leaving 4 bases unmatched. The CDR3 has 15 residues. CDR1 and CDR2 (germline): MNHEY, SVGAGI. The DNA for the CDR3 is TGTGCCAGCAGTTACTCTACTAGCGGTCCCAATGAGCAGTTCTTC. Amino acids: CASSYSTSGPNEQFF.

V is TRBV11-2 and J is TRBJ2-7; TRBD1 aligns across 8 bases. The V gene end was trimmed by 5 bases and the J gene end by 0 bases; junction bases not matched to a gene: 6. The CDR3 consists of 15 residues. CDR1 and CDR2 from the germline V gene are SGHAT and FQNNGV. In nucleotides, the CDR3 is TGTGCCAGCAGCCCACTCAGGGGGCCCTCCTACGAGCAGTACTTC. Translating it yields CASSPLRGPSYEQYF.

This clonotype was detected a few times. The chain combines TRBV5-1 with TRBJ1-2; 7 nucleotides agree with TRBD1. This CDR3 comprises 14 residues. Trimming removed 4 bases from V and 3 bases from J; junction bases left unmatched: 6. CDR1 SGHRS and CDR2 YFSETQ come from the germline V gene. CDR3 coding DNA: TGCGCCAGCAGCGCTAGACAGGGCGACTATGGCTACACCTTC. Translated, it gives CASSARQGDYGYTF.

DNA for the CDR3: TGTGCCAGCAGTGTCTCGCGGTCCGGGCAGTTCTTC. Translated, it gives CASSVSRSGQFF. The rearrangement links TRBV2 to TRBJ2-1; no clear D gene. This CDR3 is 12 amino acids long. The germline gives CDR1 SNHLY, CDR2 FYNNEI. Trimming shortened V by 4 bases and J by 12 bases, and 13 bases separated the two germline ends. The entire variable domain, with the rest obtained from reference TRBV2 and TRBJ2-1, is as follows: EPEVTQTPSHQVTQMGQEVILRCVPISNHLYFYWYRQILGQKVEFLVSFYNNEISEKSEIFDDQFSVERPDGSNFTLKIRSTKLEDSAMYFCASSVSRSGQFFGPGTRLTVL.

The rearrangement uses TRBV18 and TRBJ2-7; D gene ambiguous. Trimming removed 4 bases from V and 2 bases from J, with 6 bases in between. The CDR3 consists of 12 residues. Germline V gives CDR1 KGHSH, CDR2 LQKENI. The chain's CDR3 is CASSREPYEQYF. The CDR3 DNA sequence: TGTGCCAGCTCACGGGAACCCTACGAGCAGTACTTC.

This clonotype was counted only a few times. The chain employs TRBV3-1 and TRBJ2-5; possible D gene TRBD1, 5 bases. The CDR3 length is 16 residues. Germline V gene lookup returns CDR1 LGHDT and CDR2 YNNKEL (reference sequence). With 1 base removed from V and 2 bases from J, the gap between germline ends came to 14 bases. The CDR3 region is CASSQGRWGPQETQYF. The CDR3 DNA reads TGTGCCAGCAGCCAAGGTCGGTGGGGCCCACAAGAGACCCAGTACTTC.

CDR3 nucleotide sequence: TGTGCCAGCAGCCTAACGGGGCAGGGCAATCAGCCCCAGCATTTT. The encoded protein is CASSLTGQGNQPQHF. The chain links TRBV3-1 to TRBJ1-5; weak D call: TRBD1 (5 bases). Germline V gene data show CDR1 as LGHDT and CDR2 as YNNKEL (reference sequence). This CDR3 region has 15 residues. The V end was cut by 4 bases, the J end by 2 bases, with 12 bases between.

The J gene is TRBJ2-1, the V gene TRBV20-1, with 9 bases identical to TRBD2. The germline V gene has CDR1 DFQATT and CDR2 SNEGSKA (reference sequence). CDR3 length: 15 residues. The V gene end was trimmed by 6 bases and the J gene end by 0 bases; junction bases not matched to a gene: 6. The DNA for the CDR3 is TGCAGTGCCCTCAATAGCGGGAGCTCCTACAATGAGCAGTTCTTC. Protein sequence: CSALNSGSSYNEQFF.

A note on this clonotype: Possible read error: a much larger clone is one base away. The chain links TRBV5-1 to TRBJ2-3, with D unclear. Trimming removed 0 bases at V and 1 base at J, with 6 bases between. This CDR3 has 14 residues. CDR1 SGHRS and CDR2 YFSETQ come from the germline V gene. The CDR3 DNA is TGCGCCAGCAGCTTGGGAGAGGGCACAGATACGCAGTATTTT. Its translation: CASSLGEGTDTQYF.

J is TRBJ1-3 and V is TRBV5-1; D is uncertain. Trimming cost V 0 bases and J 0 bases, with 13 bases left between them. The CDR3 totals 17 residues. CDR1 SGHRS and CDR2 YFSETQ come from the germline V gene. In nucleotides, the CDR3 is TGCGCCAGCAGCTTGGTTGCGCCTCCGTACTCTGGAAACACCATATATTTT. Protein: CASSLVAPPYSGNTIYF.

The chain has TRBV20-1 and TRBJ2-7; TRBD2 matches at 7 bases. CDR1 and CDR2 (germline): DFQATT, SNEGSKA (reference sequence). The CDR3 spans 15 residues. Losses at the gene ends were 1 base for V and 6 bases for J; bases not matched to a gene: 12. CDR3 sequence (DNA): TGCAGTGCTAGAGGAACGGCACTAGCGTCCGCCGAGCAGTACTTC. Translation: CSARGTALASAEQYF.

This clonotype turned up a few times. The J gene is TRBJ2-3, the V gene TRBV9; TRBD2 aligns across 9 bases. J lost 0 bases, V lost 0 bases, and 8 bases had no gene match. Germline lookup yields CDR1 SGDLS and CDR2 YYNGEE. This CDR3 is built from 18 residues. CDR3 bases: TGTGCCAGCAGCGTAGCTGATAGCGGGAGCCTTAGCACAGATACGCAGTATTTT. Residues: CASSVADSGSLSTDTQYF.

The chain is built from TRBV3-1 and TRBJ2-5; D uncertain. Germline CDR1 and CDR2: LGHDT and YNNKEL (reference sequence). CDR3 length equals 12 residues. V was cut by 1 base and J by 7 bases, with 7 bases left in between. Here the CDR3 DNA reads TGTGCCAGCAGCCAAGGACCTTGGACCCAGTACTTC. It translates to CASSQGPWTQYF.

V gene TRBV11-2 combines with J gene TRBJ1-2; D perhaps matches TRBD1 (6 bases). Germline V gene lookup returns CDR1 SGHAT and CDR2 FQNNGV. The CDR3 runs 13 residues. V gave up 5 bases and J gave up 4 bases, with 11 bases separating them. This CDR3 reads CASSPGQIYGYTF. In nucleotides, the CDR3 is TGTGCCAGCAGCCCCGGACAGATCTATGGCTACACCTTC.

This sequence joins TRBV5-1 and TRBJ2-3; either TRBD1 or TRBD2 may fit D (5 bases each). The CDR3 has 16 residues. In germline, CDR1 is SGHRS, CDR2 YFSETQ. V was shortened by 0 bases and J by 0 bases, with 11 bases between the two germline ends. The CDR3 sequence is CASSLAHGASTDTQYF. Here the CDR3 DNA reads TGCGCCAGCAGCTTGGCCCACGGGGCTAGCACAGATACGCAGTATTTT.

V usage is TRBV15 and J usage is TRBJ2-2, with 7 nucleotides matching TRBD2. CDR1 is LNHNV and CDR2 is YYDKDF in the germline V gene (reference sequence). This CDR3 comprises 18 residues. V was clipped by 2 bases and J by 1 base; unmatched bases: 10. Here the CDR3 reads CATSRRAGGRVNTGELFF. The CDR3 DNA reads TGTGCCACCAGCAGAAGAGCTGGAGGGAGGGTGAACACCGGGGAGCTGTTTTTT.

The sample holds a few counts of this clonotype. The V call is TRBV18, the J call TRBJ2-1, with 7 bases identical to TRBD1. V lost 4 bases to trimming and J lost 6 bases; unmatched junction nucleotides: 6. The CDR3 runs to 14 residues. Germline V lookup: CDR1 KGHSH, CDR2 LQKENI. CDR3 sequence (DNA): TGTGCCAGCTCACTTAACCGGGACAGCAATGAGCAGTTCTTC. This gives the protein CASSLNRDSNEQFF.

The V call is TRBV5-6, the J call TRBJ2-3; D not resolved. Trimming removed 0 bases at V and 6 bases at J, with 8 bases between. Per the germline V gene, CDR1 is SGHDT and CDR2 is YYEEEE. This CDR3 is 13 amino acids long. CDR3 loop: CASSLANVDTQYF. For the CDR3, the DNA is TGTGCCAGCAGCTTGGCCAATGTGGATACGCAGTATTTT. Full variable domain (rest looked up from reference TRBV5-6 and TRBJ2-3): DAGVTQSPTHLIKTRGQQVTLRCSPKSGHDTVSWYQQALGQGPQFIFQYYEEEERQRGNFPDRFSGHQFPNYSSELNVNALLLGDSALYLCASSLANVDTQYFGPGTRLTVL.

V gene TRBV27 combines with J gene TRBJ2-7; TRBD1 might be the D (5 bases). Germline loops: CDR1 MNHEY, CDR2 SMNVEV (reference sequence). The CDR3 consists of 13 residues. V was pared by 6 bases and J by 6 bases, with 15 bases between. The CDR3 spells CASRPSGILEQYF. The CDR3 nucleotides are TGTGCCAGCAGACCCTCAGGGATACTCGAGCAGTACTTC.

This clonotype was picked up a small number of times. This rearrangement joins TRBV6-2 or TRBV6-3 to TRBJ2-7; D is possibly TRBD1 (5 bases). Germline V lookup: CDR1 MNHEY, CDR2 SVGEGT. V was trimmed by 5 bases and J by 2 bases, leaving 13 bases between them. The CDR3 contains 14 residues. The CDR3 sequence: CASSGAVSTYEQYF. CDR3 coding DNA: TGTGCCAGCAGTGGGGCCGTCAGCACCTACGAGCAGTACTTC.

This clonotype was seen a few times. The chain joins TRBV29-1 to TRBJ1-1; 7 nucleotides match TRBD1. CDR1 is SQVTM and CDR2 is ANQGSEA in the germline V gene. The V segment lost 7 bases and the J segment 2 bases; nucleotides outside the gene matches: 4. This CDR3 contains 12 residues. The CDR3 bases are TGCAGCGCGGACAGGATTAACACTGAAGCTTTCTTT. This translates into CSADRINTEAFF.